This is a list of T cell receptor beta chains from one sample in a study of cytomegalovirus exposure and HLA in healthy donors. Libraries were prepared by immunoSEQ multiplex PCR; TCRdb keeps only in-frame clonotypes and omits some of them. The table lists more than 140,000 clones, over 75% of them singletons, with approximately 5.5% in the top ten. The sequencing sample was made of PBMCs. These TCRs come from a man aged 30 to 39 in good health and CMV-seropositive. The CDR3 runs from the conserved cysteine through the conserved F or W. The order of the fields is V gene, J gene, clone size, D gene, CDR3 protein, CDR3 DNA. The D gene is left open where the match is weak. Clone size is not always given. Where it is, it says once, few, many or a class for expanded clones.

TRBV19	TRBJ2-7	.	TRBD2	CASSMAREGQNEQYF	TGTGCCAGTAGTATGGCGAGGGAGGGCCAAAACGAGCAGTACTTC
TRBV7-9	TRBJ1-3	.	.	CASSLGREADTIYF	TGTGCCAGCAGCTTAGGACGGGAGGCTGACACCATATATTTT
TRBV7-2	TRBJ2-7	.	.	CASSLVANSYEQYF	TGTGCCAGCAGCTTAGTCGCGAACTCCTACGAGCAGTACTTC
TRBV9	TRBJ1-1	.	.	CASSEGGSLYEAFF	TGTGCCAGCAGCGAGGGGGGGAGCCTATATGAAGCTTTCTTT
TRBV19	TRBJ1-1	.	.	CASSMQGWSTEAFF	TGTGCCAGTAGTATGCAGGGATGGAGCACTGAAGCTTTCTTT
TRBV6-5	TRBJ2-1	.	TRBD2	CASSYLAGYNEQFF	TGTGCCAGCAGTTATCTAGCGGGATACAATGAGCAGTTCTTC
TRBV6-5	TRBJ2-5	.	TRBD2	CASTSRGGRETQYF	TGTGCCAGCACCTCCCGGGGGGGGCGGGAGACCCAGTACTTC
TRBV6-5	TRBJ2-5	.	TRBD2	CASSYSRAGGRIPQYF	TGTGCCAGCAGTTACTCGAGGGCGGGGGGCCGAATTCCCCAGTACTTC
TRBV4-1	TRBJ2-7	few	TRBD1	CASSLKTGTYEQYF	TGCGCCAGCAGCCTAAAGACAGGGACCTACGAGCAGTACTTC
TRBV19	TRBJ2-7	.	.	CASRKDWSGSYEQYF	TGTGCCAGTAGGAAGGACTGGAGTGGCTCCTACGAGCAGTACTTC
TRBV28	TRBJ2-1	.	TRBD1	CASIGQGHYNEQFF	TGTGCCAGCATAGGACAGGGTCACTACAATGAGCAGTTCTTC
TRBV5-6	TRBJ2-7	.	TRBD1	CASNPTGNSYEQYF	TGTGCCAGCAACCCGACAGGGAACTCCTACGAGCAGTACTTC
TRBV28	TRBJ2-7	.	TRBD2	CASSFTSGRVWEQYF	TGTGCCAGCAGTTTTACTAGCGGGAGAGTGTGGGAGCAGTACTTC
TRBV28	TRBJ2-5	.	TRBD2	CASSSPLLAGGLRYQETQYF	TGTGCCAGCAGTTCCCCTTTACTAGCGGGGGGCCTAAGGTACCAAGAGACCCAGTACTTC
TRBV6-5	TRBJ2-2	.	TRBD1	CASRTGTGELFF	TGTGCCAGCAGGACAGGGACCGGGGAGCTGTTTTTT
TRBV19	TRBJ1-5	.	.	CASSLRFQPQHF	TGTGCCAGTAGCCTCAGGTTTCAGCCCCAGCATTTT
TRBV6-4	TRBJ1-2	.	.	CASSDSYPGSGYTF	TGTGCCAGCAGTGACTCGTATCCAGGTTCCGGCTACACCTTC
TRBV4-3	TRBJ2-5	.	TRBD2	CASSQYKEAGGMVQETQYF	TGCGCCAGCAGCCAGTATAAAGAAGCGGGGGGGATGGTCCAAGAGACCCAGTACTTC
TRBV5-5	TRBJ2-3	.	TRBD1	CASSLQGYGTDTQYF	TGTGCCAGCAGTTTACAGGGGTACGGCACAGATACGCAGTATTTT
TRBV29-1	TRBJ1-4	.	.	CSVARGSEKLFF	TGCAGCGTTGCACGGGGTAGCGAAAAACTGTTTTTT
TRBV18	TRBJ2-2	.	.	CASSPREGPTGELFF	TGTGCCAGCTCACCGCGGGAAGGGCCCACCGGGGAGCTGTTTTTT
TRBV27	TRBJ1-4	.	.	CASSLTGGKLFF	TGTGCCAGCAGTTTGACGGGAGGAAAACTGTTTTTT
TRBV4-1	TRBJ2-5	.	.	CASSQRAATGLQETQYF	TGCGCCAGCAGCCAAAGGGCTGCTACAGGCCTACAAGAGACCCAGTACTTC
TRBV4-1	TRBJ2-7	.	TRBD1	CASSQHPGQGITSEQYF	TGCGCCAGCAGCCAACACCCGGGACAGGGTATTACGAGCGAGCAGTACTTC
TRBV5-6	TRBJ1-1	.	.	CASSPSGGRNTEAFF	TGTGCCAGCAGCCCCTCCGGGGGAAGGAACACTGAAGCTTTCTTT
TRBV9	TRBJ2-3	.	TRBD2	CASSSGLAGTHTQYF	TGTGCCAGCAGTTCTGGACTAGCGGGAACACATACGCAGTATTTT
TRBV5-4	TRBJ2-7	.	.	CASSLAAKAGSYEQYF	TGTGCCAGCAGCTTGGCCGCCAAAGCGGGCTCCTACGAGCAGTACTTC
TRBV19	TRBJ1-4	.	.	CASTGFYEKLFF	TGTGCCAGTACAGGTTTTTATGAAAAACTGTTTTTT
TRBV7-9	TRBJ2-3	.	.	CASTQGQPTDTQYF	TGTGCCAGCACCCAGGGTCAACCCACAGATACGCAGTATTTT
TRBV4-1	TRBJ2-2	.	.	CASSRRYPSGRATNTGELFF	TGCGCCAGCAGCCGTCGGTACCCAAGCGGGCGGGCGACGAACACCGGGGAGCTGTTTTTT
TRBV6-6	TRBJ1-5	few	.	CASNSGGQPQHF	TGTGCCAGCAATTCGGGGGGGCAGCCCCAGCATTTT
TRBV5-1	TRBJ2-7	.	TRBD2	CASSSRGGAYEQYF	TGCGCCAGCAGCTCCCGCGGGGGGGCTTACGAGCAGTACTTC
TRBV28	TRBJ1-4	.	TRBD1	CASSTPQGAPAFGEKLFF	TGTGCCAGCAGTACTCCACAGGGGGCGCCTGCATTCGGTGAAAAACTGTTTTTT
TRBV29-1	TRBJ2-2	.	.	CSGADTGELFF	TGCAGCGGGGCAGACACCGGGGAGCTGTTTTTT
TRBV19	TRBJ2-2	once	.	CASSPGTLNTGELFF	TGTGCCAGTAGTCCCGGGACTCTAAACACCGGGGAGCTGTTTTTT
TRBV10-1	TRBJ2-3	.	TRBD1	CASSEIVGQGTDTQYF	TGCGCCAGCAGTGAGATCGTAGGACAGGGCACAGATACGCAGTATTTT
TRBV7-9	TRBJ1-1	once	.	CASSLASGRRTEAFF	TGTGCCAGCAGCTTAGCGTCCGGGAGAAGGACTGAAGCTTTCTTT
TRBV7-8	TRBJ2-7	.	.	CASSPVGEPTYSYEQYF	TGTGCCAGCAGCCCCGTGGGCGAGCCCACTTACTCCTACGAGCAGTACTTC
TRBV5-1	TRBJ2-7	.	.	CASSPLGTWDYEQYF	TGCGCCAGCAGCCCTCTGGGGACTTGGGACTACGAGCAGTACTTC
TRBV2	TRBJ2-5	.	.	CASIVGQQETQYF	TGTGCCAGCATCGTTGGGCAGCAAGAGACCCAGTACTTC
TRBV6-1	TRBJ2-7	.	TRBD1	CASSGQGGAYEQYF	TGTGCCAGCAGTGGACAAGGGGGCGCCTACGAGCAGTACTTC
TRBV7-9	TRBJ1-4	.	.	CASSSLNEKLFF	TGTGCCAGCAGCTCACTTAATGAAAAACTGTTTTTT
TRBV10-3	TRBJ2-1	.	TRBD2	CAISETAGGYNEQFF	TGTGCCATCAGTGAAACAGCGGGAGGTTACAATGAGCAGTTCTTC
TRBV4-3	TRBJ1-6	few	.	CASSQDLGDNSPLHF	TGCGCCAGCAGCCAAGATTTGGGAGATAATTCACCCCTCCACTTT
TRBV5-1	TRBJ1-4	.	.	CASSPLPTNEKLFF	TGCGCCAGTAGCCCCCTTCCAACTAATGAAAAACTGTTTTTT
TRBV18	TRBJ2-7	.	.	CASSSRVRGQFYEQYF	TGTGCCAGCTCATCAAGGGTTAGAGGACAGTTCTACGAGCAGTACTTC
TRBV19	TRBJ1-1	.	.	CASRGPGGNTEAFF	TGTGCCAGTAGGGGCCCAGGAGGGAACACTGAAGCTTTCTTT
TRBV5-6	TRBJ2-7	.	TRBD1	CASSFWGQSYEQYF	TGTGCCAGCAGCTTCTGGGGACAGAGTTACGAGCAGTACTTC
TRBV7-2	TRBJ2-1	.	TRBD1	CASSLEGTGPYNEQFF	TGTGCCAGCAGCTTAGAGGGGACAGGACCCTACAATGAGCAGTTCTTC
TRBV7-9	TRBJ1-6	.	TRBD1	CASTLEGQGNFNSPLHF	TGTGCCAGCACGCTCGAAGGACAGGGCAATTTCAATTCACCCCTCCACTTT
TRBV6-1	TRBJ1-5	few	TRBD1	CASSVDRVVGGSNQPQHF	TGTGCCAGCAGTGTCGACAGGGTTGTGGGAGGTAGCAATCAGCCCCAGCATTTT
TRBV6-1	TRBJ1-3	.	.	CASSEARVPSAGNTIYF	TGTGCCAGCAGTGAAGCGCGAGTCCCCAGCGCTGGAAACACCATATATTTT
TRBV6-5	TRBJ2-5	.	TRBD1	CASSPTHRGETQYF	TGTGCCAGCAGCCCCACTCACAGGGGCGAGACCCAGTACTTC
TRBV10-2	TRBJ2-7	.	.	CASNNQVSYEQYF	TGCGCCAGCAACAATCAAGTCTCCTACGAGCAGTACTTC